The T cell receptor (beta chain) described here comes from a study of blood T cell repertoires in COVID-19. As for the study in general: Specimens from acute and convalescent COVID-19 originated in the United States, Italy and Spain.

Germline lookup yields CDR1 MNHEY and CDR2 SMNVEV (reference sequence). CDR3 length: 13 amino acids. Between the trimmed V and J ends, which lost 4 bases and 0 bases, there was a span of 7 bases. The assay was immunoSEQ multiplex PCR, and TCRdb's table has in-frame clones only and misses some. The sample has roughly 150,000 clones; around 87% are singletons. The sequence was obtained from a woman in her 70s with COVID-19, enrolled during active disease. V and J are TRBV27 and TRBJ2-7; perhaps TRBD1 as D (6 bases). Sequencing was done on a sample of peripheral blood. In DNA, the CDR3 is TGTGCCAGCAGTTCAGGGGCCTCCTACGAGCAGTACTTC. It translates to CASSSGASYEQYF.